Given below is one TCR beta chain in context. Assay used: immunoSEQ multiplex PCR; TCRdb lists only in-frame clones, some missing. The data show about 140,000 clones, 85% to 90% seen once. V was shortened by 2 bases and J by 0 bases, with 17 bases between the two germline ends. The CDR3 covers 18 residues. Germline values: CDR1 SNHLY, CDR2 FYNNEI. This entry comes from a study of T cell responses to AZD1222 COVID-19 vaccine. The sample in question was peripheral blood, obtained 28 days after the second AZD1222 dose. The source is an adult who received the AZD1222 COVID-19 vaccine. V gene TRBV2 combines with J gene TRBJ1-5; the D gene is possibly TRBD1 (5 bases). The CDR3 DNA reads TGTGCCAGCAGTGAACGGGACCGATCCCTCCTTAGCAATCAGCCCCAGCATTTT. Its translation is CASSERDRSLLSNQPQHF.